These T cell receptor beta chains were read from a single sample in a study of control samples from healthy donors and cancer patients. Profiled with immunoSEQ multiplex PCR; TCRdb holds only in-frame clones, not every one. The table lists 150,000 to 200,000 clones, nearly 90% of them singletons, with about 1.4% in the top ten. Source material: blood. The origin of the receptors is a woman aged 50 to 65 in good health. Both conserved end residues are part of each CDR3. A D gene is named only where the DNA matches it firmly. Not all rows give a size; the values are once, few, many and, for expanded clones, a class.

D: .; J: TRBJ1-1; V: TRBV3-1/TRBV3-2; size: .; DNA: TGTGCCAGCAGCCCACCCCTTTTGACTGAAGCTTTCTTT; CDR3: CASSPPLLTEAFF
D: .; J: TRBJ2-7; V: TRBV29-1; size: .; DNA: TGCAGCGTCGTGGGGGGAGGGGGCTCGTATCGGAACGAGCAGTACTTC; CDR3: CSVVGGGGSYRNEQYF
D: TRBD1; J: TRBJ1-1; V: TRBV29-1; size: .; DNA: TGCAGCGTGCAGGGGGCGATTCTGGCTTTCTTT; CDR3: CSVQGAILAFF
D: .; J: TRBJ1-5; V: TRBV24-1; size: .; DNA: TGTGCCACCAGTGATTGGGGGGGGTTAGGGCCCCAGCATTTT; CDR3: CATSDWGGLGPQHF
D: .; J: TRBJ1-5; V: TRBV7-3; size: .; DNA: TGTGCCAGCAGCCTGGCTCGGGATCAGCCCCAGCATTTT; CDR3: CASSLARDQPQHF
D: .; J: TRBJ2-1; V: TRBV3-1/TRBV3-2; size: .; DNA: TGTGCCAGCAGCCAAGAGACACGTCGACATGAGCAGTTCTTC; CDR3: CASSQETRRHEQFF
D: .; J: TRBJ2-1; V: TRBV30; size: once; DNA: TGTGCCTGGGCCGTCAATGAGCAGTTCTTC; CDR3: CAWAVNEQFF
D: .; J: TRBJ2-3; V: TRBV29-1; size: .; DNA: TGCAGCGTTGGAGGGCAGGTCATCGCAGATACGCAGTATTTT; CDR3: CSVGGQVIADTQYF
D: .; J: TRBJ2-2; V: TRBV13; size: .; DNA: TGTGCCAGCAGCTTAGGGGGCGGGGAGCTGTTTTTT; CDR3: CASSLGGGELFF
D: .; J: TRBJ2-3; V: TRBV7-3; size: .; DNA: TGTGCCAGCAGCCTTTTAGGAGCGGCCCAAGATACGCAGTATTTT; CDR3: CASSLLGAAQDTQYF
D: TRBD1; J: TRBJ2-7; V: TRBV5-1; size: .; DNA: TGCGCCAGCAGCGACCGGACAGGGGGCGGGTACGAGCAGTACTTC; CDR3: CASSDRTGGGYEQYF
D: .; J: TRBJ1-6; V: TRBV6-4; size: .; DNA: TGTGCCAGCAGTAACAGTGGGATTTCACCCCTCCACTTT; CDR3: CASSNSGISPLHF
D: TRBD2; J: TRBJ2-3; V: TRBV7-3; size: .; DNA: TGTGCCAGCAGCCGAAAGGGCCCCCTAGCGGGAGGTGCCGATACGCAGTATTTT; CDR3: CASSRKGPLAGGADTQYF
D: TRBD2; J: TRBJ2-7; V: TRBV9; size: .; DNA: TGTGCCAGCAGCCCCCGCTCCGGGACTAGCGGGAGTTTGTACTTC; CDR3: CASSPRSGTSGSLYF
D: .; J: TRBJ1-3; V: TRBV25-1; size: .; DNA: TGTGCCAGCAGTGCCACCGTCCAGGCTCGCTCTGGAAACACCATATATTTT; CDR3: CASSATVQARSGNTIYF
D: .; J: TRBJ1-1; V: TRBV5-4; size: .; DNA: TGTGCCAGCAGCTTGGGTGGGGATTTGGACACTGAAGCTTTCTTT; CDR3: CASSLGGDLDTEAFF
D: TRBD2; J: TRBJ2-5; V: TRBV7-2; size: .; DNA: TGTGCCAGCCGACTAGCGGGCCTGGAGACCCAGTACTTC; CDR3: CASRLAGLETQYF
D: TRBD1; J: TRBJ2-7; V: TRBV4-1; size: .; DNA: TGCGCCAGCAGCCACTCGACAGGGGTAAACGAGCAGTACTTC; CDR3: CASSHSTGVNEQYF
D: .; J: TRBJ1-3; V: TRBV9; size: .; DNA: TGTGCCAGCACCCGGGGAGGAAACACCATATATTTT; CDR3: CASTRGGNTIYF
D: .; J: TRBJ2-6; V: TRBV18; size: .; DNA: TGTGCCAGCTCACCAACAGGGAACTCCCCCTCTTGGGCCAACGTCCTGACTTTC; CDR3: CASSPTGNSPSWANVLTF
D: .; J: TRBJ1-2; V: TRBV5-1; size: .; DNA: TGCGCCAGCTCCATTCATTCGGGGGAAGGCTACACCTTC; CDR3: CASSIHSGEGYTF
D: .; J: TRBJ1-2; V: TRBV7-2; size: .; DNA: TGTGCCAGCAGCTTAGGCAGCCGGGTAGGCTACACCTTC; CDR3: CASSLGSRVGYTF
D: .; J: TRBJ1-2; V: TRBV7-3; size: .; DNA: TGTGCCAGCAGCCTCACTGCGGGGTATGGCTACACCTTC; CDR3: CASSLTAGYGYTF
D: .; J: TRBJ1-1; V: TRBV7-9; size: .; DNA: TGTGCCAGCAGCTTTGGCCAGCTCATGAACACTGAAGCTTTCTTT; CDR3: CASSFGQLMNTEAFF
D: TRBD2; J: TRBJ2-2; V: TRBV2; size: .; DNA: TGTGCCAGCCAGCGGGATGGCTCGGCCGGGGAGCTGTTTTTT; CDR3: CASQRDGSAGELFF
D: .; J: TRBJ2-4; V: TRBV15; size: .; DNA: TGTGCCACCAGTCTTTTTAGCCAAGCCAAAAACATTCAGTACTTC; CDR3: CATSLFSQAKNIQYF
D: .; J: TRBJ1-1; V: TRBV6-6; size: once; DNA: TGTGCCAGCAGTTACTCCGGGAGATTTGAAGCTTTCTTT; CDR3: CASSYSGRFEAFF
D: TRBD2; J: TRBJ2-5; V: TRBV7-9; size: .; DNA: TGTGCCAGCAGCACAAGACTAGCTGGGCCCAATCAAGAGACCCAGTACTTC; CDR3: CASSTRLAGPNQETQYF
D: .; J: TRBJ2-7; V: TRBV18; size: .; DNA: TGTGCCAGCTCACCAAATGGGGGAGAGCAGTACTTC; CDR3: CASSPNGGEQYF
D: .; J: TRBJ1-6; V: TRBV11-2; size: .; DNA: TGTGCCAGCAGCTCGCGGACAACTTCACCCCTCCACTTT; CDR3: CASSSRTTSPLHF
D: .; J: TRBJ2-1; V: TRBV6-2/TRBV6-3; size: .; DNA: TGTGCCAGCAGCAACCAGGGTACTTCCTACAATGAGCAGTTCTTC; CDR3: CASSNQGTSYNEQFF
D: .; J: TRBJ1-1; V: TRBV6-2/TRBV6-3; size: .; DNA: TGTGCCAGCAGTAAAGGGTGGAACCCTGAAGCTTTCTTT; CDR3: CASSKGWNPEAFF
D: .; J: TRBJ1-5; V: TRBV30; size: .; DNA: TGTGCCTGGAGTGTAGTGGGCCCCTCTAATCAGCCCCAGCATTTT; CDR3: CAWSVVGPSNQPQHF
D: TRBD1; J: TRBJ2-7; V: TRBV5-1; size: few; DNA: TGCGCCAGCAGCTTCCCGGACAGGGCGTTCTACGAGCAGTACTTC; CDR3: CASSFPDRAFYEQYF
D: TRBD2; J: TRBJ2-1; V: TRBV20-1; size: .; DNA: TGCAGTGCTGGGACTACTGAGCAGTTCTTC; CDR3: CSAGTTEQFF
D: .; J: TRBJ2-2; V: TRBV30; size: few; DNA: TGTGCCTGGAGGCAGCAGCTCAACGGGGAGCTGTTTTTT; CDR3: CAWRQQLNGELFF
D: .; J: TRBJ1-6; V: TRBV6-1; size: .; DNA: TGTGCCAGCAGAGAAGACATAGGAGGAGTGGGACCCCTCCACTTT; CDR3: CASREDIGGVGPLHF
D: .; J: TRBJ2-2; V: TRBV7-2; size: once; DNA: TGTGCCAGCAGCGTACGAGCGCTAGAGCGGCCTAACACCGGGGAGCTGTTTTTT; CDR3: CASSVRALERPNTGELFF
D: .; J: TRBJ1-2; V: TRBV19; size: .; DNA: TGTGCCAGTACGGGAGATGGCTACACCTTC; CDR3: CASTGDGYTF
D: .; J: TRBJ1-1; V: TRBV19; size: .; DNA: TGTGCCAGTAGTAGAAGAATGAACACTGAAGCTTTCTTT; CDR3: CASSRRMNTEAFF
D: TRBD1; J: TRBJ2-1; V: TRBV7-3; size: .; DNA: TGTGCCAGCAGCCTTGACAGGGTTTCCTACAATGAGCAGTTCTTC; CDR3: CASSLDRVSYNEQFF
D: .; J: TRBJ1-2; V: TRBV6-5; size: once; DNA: TGTGCCAGCAATAAGGAGGGTTTCTATGGCTACACCTTC; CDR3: CASNKEGFYGYTF
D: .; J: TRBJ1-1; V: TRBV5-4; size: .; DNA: TGTGCCAGCAGCTTGGCCGCGGGTTTGAACACTGAAGCTTTCTTT; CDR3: CASSLAAGLNTEAFF
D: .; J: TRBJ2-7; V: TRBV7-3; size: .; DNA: TGTGCCAGCAGCTCGACTAGTCGGAACGAGCAGTACTTC; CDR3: CASSSTSRNEQYF
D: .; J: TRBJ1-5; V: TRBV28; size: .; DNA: TGTGCCAGCAAGGAGGGGGATCAGCCCCAGCATTTT; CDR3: CASKEGDQPQHF
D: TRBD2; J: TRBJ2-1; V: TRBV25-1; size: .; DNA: TGTGCCAGCAGTGAGGGAGGGCTCTACAATGAGCAGTTCTTC; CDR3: CASSEGGLYNEQFF
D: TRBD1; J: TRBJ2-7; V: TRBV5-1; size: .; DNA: TGCGCCAGCAGCTTGGGGGACAGGGTGGTCCACGAGCAGTACTTC; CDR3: CASSLGDRVVHEQYF
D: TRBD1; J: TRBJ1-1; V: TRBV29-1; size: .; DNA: TGCAGCGGGTCCAGGGGGCTGGGGACTGAAGCTTTCTTT; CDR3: CSGSRGLGTEAFF
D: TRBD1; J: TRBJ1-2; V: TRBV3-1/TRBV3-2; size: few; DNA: TGTGCCAGCAGCCAACGACAGGGATGGTATGGCTACACCTTC; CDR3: CASSQRQGWYGYTF
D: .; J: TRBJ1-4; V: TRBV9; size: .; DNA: TGTGCCAGCAGCGTAGCCGGAAGGGGCACCGAAAAACTGTTTTTT; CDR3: CASSVAGRGTEKLFF
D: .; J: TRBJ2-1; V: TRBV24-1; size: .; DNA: TGTGCCACCAGTGACGCGACAGGTTACCGATTCTACAATGAGCAGTTCTTC; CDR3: CATSDATGYRFYNEQFF
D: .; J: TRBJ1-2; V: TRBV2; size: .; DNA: TGTGCCTCGCTAGGAAGGACGGGGGCGCATCGTTATGGCTACACCTTC; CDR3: CASLGRTGAHRYGYTF
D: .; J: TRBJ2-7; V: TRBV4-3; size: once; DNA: TGCGCCAGCAGTCAATCCCACGGATCCCAGACCTACGAGCAGTACTTC; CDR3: CASSQSHGSQTYEQYF